These 2 T cell receptor beta chains originate from one sample sequenced in a study of T cells in Graves' hyperthyroidism and ophthalmopathy. RNA transcripts yielded amplified TCR beta CDR3 regions. The TCR CDR3 first-round RT-PCR relied on the HTBI primer set. One entry per CDR3 protein, called by TCRdb with MiXCR from the multiplex PCR reads. The sample shows about 480,000 distinct CDR3 sequences, approximately 25% of them seen only once. Sequenced: blood. The receptors come from a woman younger than 45 with Graves' ophthalmopathy.

This clonotype appeared a few times. The V call is TRBV30, the J call TRBJ1-1, with D unclear. This CDR3 contains 13 residues. The germline V gene encodes CDR1 GTSNPN and CDR2 SVGIG (reference sequence). Between the trimmed V and J ends, which lost 0 bases and 3 bases, there was a span of 8 bases. CDR3 in DNA: TGTGCCTGGAGTGTTTCTCGTCACACTGAAGCTTTCTTT. Its translation: CAWSVSRHTEAFF. Filled out from reference TRBV30 and TRBJ1-1, the complete variable domain reads SQTIHQWPATLVQPVGSPLSLECTVEGTSNPNLYWYRQAAGRGLQLLFYSVGIGQISSEVPQNLSASRPQDRQFILSSKKLLLSDSGFYLCAWSVSRHTEAFFGQGTRLTVV.

This rearrangement joins TRBV19 to TRBJ1-5, with 7 nucleotides matching TRBD1. The junction had 5 bases not matched to a gene; V was cut back by 6 bases and J by 6 bases. The CDR3 covers 13 residues. CDR1 is LNHDA and CDR2 is SQIVND in the germline V gene (reference sequence). The CDR3 reads CASSPDRVQPQHF. DNA for the CDR3: TGTGCCAGTAGCCCCGACAGGGTTCAGCCCCAGCATTTT.